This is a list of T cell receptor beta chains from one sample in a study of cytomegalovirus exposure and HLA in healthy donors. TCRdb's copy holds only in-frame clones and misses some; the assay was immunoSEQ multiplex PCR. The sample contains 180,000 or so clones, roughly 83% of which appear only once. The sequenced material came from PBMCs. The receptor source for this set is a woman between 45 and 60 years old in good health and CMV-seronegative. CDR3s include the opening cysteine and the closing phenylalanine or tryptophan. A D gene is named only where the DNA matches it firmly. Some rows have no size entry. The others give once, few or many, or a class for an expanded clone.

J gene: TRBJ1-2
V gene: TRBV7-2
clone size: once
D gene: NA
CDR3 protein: CASSLAARNYGYTF
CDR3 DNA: TGTGCCAGCAGCTTAGCGGCCAGAAACTATGGCTACACCTTC

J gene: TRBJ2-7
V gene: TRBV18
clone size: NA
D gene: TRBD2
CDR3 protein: CASSPTSGSGYEQYF
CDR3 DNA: TGTGCCAGCTCACCAACTAGCGGGAGTGGTTACGAGCAGTACTTC

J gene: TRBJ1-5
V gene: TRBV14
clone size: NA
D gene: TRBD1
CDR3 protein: CASSPRDRDNQPQHF
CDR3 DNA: TGTGCCAGCAGCCCCCGGGACAGGGACAATCAGCCCCAGCATTTT

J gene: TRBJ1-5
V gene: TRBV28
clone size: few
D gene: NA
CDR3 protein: CASSWQGRGNQPQHF
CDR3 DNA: TGTGCCAGCAGCTGGCAGGGGCGAGGCAATCAGCCCCAGCATTTT

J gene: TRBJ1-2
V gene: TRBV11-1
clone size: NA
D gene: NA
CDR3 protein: CASSFERGIYGYTF
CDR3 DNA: TGTGCCAGCAGCTTCGAACGGGGAATCTATGGCTACACCTTC

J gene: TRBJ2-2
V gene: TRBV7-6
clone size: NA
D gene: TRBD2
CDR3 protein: CASSRRTSGANTGELFF
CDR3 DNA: TGTGCCAGCAGCCGACGGACTAGCGGGGCGAACACCGGGGAGCTGTTTTTT

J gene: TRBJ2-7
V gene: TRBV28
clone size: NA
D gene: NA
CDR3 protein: CASSLGADLSYEQYF
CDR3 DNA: TGTGCCAGCAGTTTAGGGGCCGACCTGTCCTACGAGCAGTACTTC

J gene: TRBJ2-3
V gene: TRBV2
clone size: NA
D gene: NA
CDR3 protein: CASTLDTQYF
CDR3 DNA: TGTGCCAGCACGTTAGATACGCAGTATTTT

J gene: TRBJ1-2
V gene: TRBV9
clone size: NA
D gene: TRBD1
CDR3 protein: CASSPQGQTNYGYTF
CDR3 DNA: TGTGCCAGCAGCCCCCAGGGACAGACTAACTATGGCTACACCTTC

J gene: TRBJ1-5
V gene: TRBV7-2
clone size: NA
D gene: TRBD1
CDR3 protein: CASSYSGTGINQPQHF
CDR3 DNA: TGTGCCAGCAGCTACTCCGGGACAGGAATCAATCAGCCCCAGCATTTT

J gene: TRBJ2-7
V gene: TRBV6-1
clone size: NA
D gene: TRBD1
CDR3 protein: CASSAEQGAYREQYF
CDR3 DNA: TGTGCCAGCAGTGCGGAACAGGGGGCTTATCGCGAGCAGTACTTC

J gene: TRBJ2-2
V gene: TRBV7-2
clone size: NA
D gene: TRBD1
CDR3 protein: CASSPRQGAGELFF
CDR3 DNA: TGTGCCAGCAGCCCCCGACAGGGCGCCGGGGAGCTGTTTTTT

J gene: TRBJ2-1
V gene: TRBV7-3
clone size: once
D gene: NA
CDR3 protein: CASSQTGTSNEQFF
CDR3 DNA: TGTGCCAGCAGCCAGACCGGGACTTCGAATGAGCAGTTCTTC

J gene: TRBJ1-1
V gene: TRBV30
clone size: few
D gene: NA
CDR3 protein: CAWAGGMNTEAFF
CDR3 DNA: TGTGCCTGGGCGGGGGGTATGAACACTGAAGCTTTCTTT

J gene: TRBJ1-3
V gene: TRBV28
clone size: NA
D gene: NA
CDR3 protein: CASRYDPMANTIYF
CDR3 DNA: TGTGCCAGCAGGTACGATCCGATGGCTAACACCATATATTTT

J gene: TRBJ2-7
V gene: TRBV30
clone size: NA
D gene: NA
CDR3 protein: CAWSQGGEQYF
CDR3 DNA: TGTGCCTGGAGCCAGGGCGGCGAGCAGTACTTC